This T cell receptor beta chain is drawn from a study of beta chain features in type 1 diabetes. This clone turned up a few times. Its specificity is not known. Regarding the study as a whole: TCRB CDR3s from Type 1 diabetes patients were moderately but significantly shorter in all four CD4+ subsets. There were fewer insertions and more deletions at the VDJ junctions of type 1 diabetes patients. Healthy donors had naive, central memory and Treg TCRB repertoires that appeared less similar than those seen among patients.

Sequenced material consisted of expressed TCRB transcripts (all of the isolated RNA was reverse transcribed). The assay was immunoSEQ multiplex PCR, and TCRdb's table has in-frame clones only and misses some. The repertoire holds roughly 500,000 clones, around 30% seen once, with about 0.06% in the top ten. Markers CD45RO/CCR7/CD25/CD127/CD95/CD27 served to sort CD4+ naive, central memory, regulatory and stem cell-like memory cells. CDR3 length: 14 amino acids. Germline V gene data show CDR1 as SEHNR and CDR2 as FQNEAQ (reference sequence). With 7 bases removed from V and 2 bases from J, the gap between germline ends came to 14 bases.

The V gene is TRBV7-9, the J gene TRBJ2-5; tentative D call: TRBD2 (5 bases). Sequenced input: naive CD4+ T cells from blood. The clonotype comes from a man younger than 35 in good health. CDR3 residues: CASTQQRLQETQYF. For the CDR3, the DNA is TGTGCCAGCACCCAACAGCGGTTACAAGAGACCCAGTACTTC.